One sample yielded the 8 T cell receptor beta chains listed below, sequenced in a study of T cells in Graves' hyperthyroidism and ophthalmopathy. Amplified TCR beta CDR3 regions came from RNA transcripts. First-round RT-PCR of the TCR CDR3 relied on the HTBI primer set. MiXCR, applied by TCRdb to the multiplex PCR reads, yields one record per CDR3 protein. The sample consists of 450,000 to 700,000 distinct CDR3 sequences, roughly 46% of them appearing once. The sequenced sample was peripheral blood or thyroid tissue (not recorded which). The source is an adult woman with Graves' disease, either hyperthyroidism or ophthalmopathy (not recorded which).

This rearrangement joins TRBV7-2 to TRBJ2-7; D uncertain. CDR1 is SGHTA, CDR2 FQGNSA, per germline. The CDR3 sequence is 14 residues long. V shed 2 bases and J shed 0 bases, with 8 bases lying between them. The CDR3 DNA sequence: TGTGCCAGCAGCTTATCCCTGTCCTCCTACGAGCAGTACTTC. Protein product: CASSLSLSSYEQYF.

This clonotype was seen repeatedly, ten times or more. At one end the junction does not follow the germline gene, possibly because of a read error. The chain employs TRBV2 and TRBJ2-7; no definite D call. The CDR3 consists of 13 residues. CDR1 and CDR2 from the germline V gene are SNHLY and FYNNEI. CDR3: CASSPAGGWGTHF. CDR3 DNA: TGTGCCAGCAGCCCAGCCGGTGGCTGGGGAACGCACTTC.

As regards this clonotype: The conserved phenylalanine or tryptophan is not found at the CDR3 terminus, so this likely reflects a read error. The chain uses TRBV15 and TRBJ2-5, with D perhaps TRBD1 or TRBD2 (5 bases each). The CDR3 runs to 14 residues. Germline values: CDR1 LNHNV, CDR2 YYDKDF (reference sequence). Trimming cost V 1 base and J 5 bases, with 11 bases left between them. The CDR3 nucleotides read TGTGCCACCAGCAGAGTGGGCTGGGGGGAGACCCAGTACCTC. It yields the protein CATSRVGWGETQYL.

The gene calls are TRBV12-3 or TRBV12-4 and TRBJ1-1, with a weak D call TRBD1 (6 bases). The V and J ends lost 6 bases and 1 base respectively, with 15 bases between them. The CDR3 sequence is 15 residues long. CDR3 DNA sequence: TGTGCCAGCAGGCAGAACAGGGCTGAGAACACTGAAGCTTTCTTT. This sequence encodes CASRQNRAENTEAFF.

This clonotype has just one count. The chain combines TRBV10-3 with TRBJ1-5; 7 nucleotides line up with TRBD1. The CDR3 totals 14 residues. Germline V lookup: CDR1 ENHRY, CDR2 SYGVKD. Trimming took 10 bases from V and 0 from J; bases not matched to a gene: 6. The DNA of the CDR3 is TGTGCCACTTGGGACAGCACTAGCAATCAGCCCCAGCATTTT. Residues: CATWDSTSNQPQHF.

V and J are TRBV11-2 and TRBJ2-7; D ambiguous. The CDR3 sequence is 12 residues long. Trimming cost V 5 bases and J 2 bases, with 7 bases left between them. CDR1 and CDR2 from the germline V gene are SGHAT and FQNNGV. In DNA, the CDR3 is TGTGCCAGCAGCCGCGAGACCTACGAGCAGTACTTC. As protein: CASSRETYEQYF.

The V call is TRBV12-3 or TRBV12-4, the J call TRBJ2-3, with 8 positions matching TRBD1. The trim removed 4 bases at V and 5 bases at J, leaving 8 bases unmatched. The CDR3 totals 15 residues. CDR3 bases: TGTGCCAGCAGTTCTTGGGGGACAGGAAAAGATACGCAGTATTTT. This translates into CASSSWGTGKDTQYF.

The rearrangement joins TRBV20-1 to TRBJ2-7; TRBD2 matches 11 bases. The germline V gene encodes CDR1 DFQATT and CDR2 SNEGSKA (reference sequence). This CDR3 is 17 amino acids long. Trimming took 6 bases from V and 0 from J; bases not matched to a gene: 13. The DNA for the CDR3 is TGCAGTGCCCGAGGGCTAGCGGGAGGCTCGGACTCCTACGAGCAGTACTTC. This translates into CSARGLAGGSDSYEQYF.